Shown below are 20 T cell receptor beta chains from a single sample sequenced in a study of T cell responses to AZD1222 COVID-19 vaccine. Some clones are missing from TCRdb's copy, which holds only in-frame ones; the method was immunoSEQ multiplex PCR. This table holds some 120,000 clones, about 88% found once. The sample in question was peripheral blood, obtained 28 days after the second AZD1222 dose. The receptor source for this set is an adult who received the AZD1222 COVID-19 vaccine.

The rearrangement joins TRBV2 to TRBJ1-2; no definite D call. The length of the CDR3 is 13 residues. The V end was cut by 3 bases, the J end by 0 bases, with 5 bases between. Germline assignment: CDR1 SNHLY and CDR2 FYNNEI. The CDR3 DNA follows: TGTGCCAGCAGTGATGGGCCTAACTATGGCTACACCTTC. Protein: CASSDGPNYGYTF.

The chain joins TRBV5-1 to TRBJ1-2, with 9 bases that match TRBD1. Germline assignment: CDR1 SGHRS and CDR2 YFSETQ. The CDR3 loop spans 17 amino acids. V was clipped by 5 bases and J by 5 bases; unmatched bases: 16. The CDR3 is CASRGQRDREVGYGYTF. CDR3 nucleotides: TGCGCCAGCAGAGGCCAACGGGACAGGGAGGTGGGGTATGGCTACACCTTC.

This chain uses TRBV5-1 with TRBJ2-1; D gene ambiguous. The V and J ends lost 4 bases and 4 bases respectively, with 15 bases between them. CDR1 and CDR2 from the germline V gene are SGHRS and YFSETQ. The CDR3 is 15 amino acids. CDR3 bases: TGCGCCAGCAGCCATTCAAAGGCACCGTACAATGAGCAGTTCTTC. Amino acids: CASSHSKAPYNEQFF.

The rearrangement links TRBV3-1 (or the pseudogene TRBV3-2) to TRBJ2-7, with TRBD1 matching over 7 bases. The CDR3 extends over 14 amino acids. V shed 3 bases and J 3 bases; nucleotides not matched to a gene: 5. Germline V gives CDR1 LGHDT, CDR2 YNNKEL (reference sequence). As DNA, the CDR3 is TGTGCCAGCAGCCACCGGGACAGAGACTACGAGCAGTACTTC. This encodes CASSHRDRDYEQYF.

This clone has just a few counts. The chain is built from TRBV10-1 and TRBJ1-1; D ambiguous. Germline V gives CDR1 WNHNN, CDR2 SYGVQD (reference sequence). V was pared by 2 bases and J by 1 base, with 11 bases between. The CDR3 runs 15 residues. DNA for the CDR3: TGCGCCAGCAGTGAGGAAGGAACAGCGAACACTGAAGCTTTCTTT. Amino acid sequence: CASSEEGTANTEAFF.

The rearrangement uses TRBV11-2 and TRBJ1-6, with no clear D. This CDR3 comprises 14 residues. The V and J ends lost 6 bases and 5 bases respectively, with 11 bases between them. Looked up from germline, CDR1 is SGHAT and CDR2 is FQNNGV. The CDR3 DNA follows: TGTGCCAGCAGTATCGAACCAAATAATTCACCCCTCCACTTT. It encodes CASSIEPNNSPLHF.

The CDR3 loop is CASTPRDGRTGELFF. In DNA form, the CDR3 reads TGTGCCAGCACCCCCCGGGACGGGCGTACCGGGGAGCTGTTTTTT. The chain has TRBV13 and TRBJ2-2; D could derive from TRBD1 or TRBD2 (5 bases each). CDR1 PRHDT and CDR2 FYEKMQ come from the germline V gene (reference sequence). The CDR3 has 15 amino acids. The V end lost 7 bases, the J end lost 5 bases, and 17 bases lay between the germline ends.

The V and J genes are TRBV7-9 and TRBJ2-3; D gene uncertain. CDR3 length equals 13 residues. CDR1 is SEHNR, CDR2 FQNEAQ, per germline (reference sequence). With 5 bases removed from V and 4 bases from J, the gap between germline ends came to 10 bases. CDR3 DNA sequence: TGTGCCAGCAGCATATCTAGGTCAGATACGCAGTATTTT. It translates to CASSISRSDTQYF.

This chain uses TRBV28 with TRBJ2-2, with 11 bases matching TRBD2. This CDR3 has 15 amino acids. With 2 bases clipped from V and 8 bases from J, the junction kept 4 bases outside the gene matches. Germline assignment: CDR1 MDHEN and CDR2 SYDVKM. The CDR3 DNA follows: TGTGCCAGCAGTTTACGACTAGCGGGGAGAGGGGAGCTGTTTTTT. As protein: CASSLRLAGRGELFF.

The V call is TRBV11-2, the J call TRBJ2-1, with TRBD2 identical over 9 bases. The J segment lost 4 bases and the V segment lost 3 bases, leaving 13 bases of the junction unmatched. The CDR3 loop spans 18 amino acids. CDR1 is SGHAT, CDR2 FQNNGV, per germline. The CDR3 DNA reads TGTGCCAGCAGCTTCCCTCGGGCCCAGCGGGGGGCTTACAATGAGCAGTTCTTC. It yields the protein CASSFPRAQRGAYNEQFF.

The V call is TRBV19, the J call TRBJ1-2; the D is unclear. The ends were cut back, 3 bases at V and 7 bases at J, with 15 bases in the middle. This CDR3 has 14 residues. The germline gives CDR1 LNHDA, CDR2 SQIVND (reference sequence). CDR3: CASSIDAPGGGYTF. The DNA of the CDR3 is TGTGCCAGTAGTATTGACGCCCCAGGTGGTGGCTACACCTTC.

CDR3 amino acids: CAIGGSNEQYF. CDR3 coding DNA: TGTGCCATCGGGGGTTCCAACGAGCAGTACTTC. The rearrangement links TRBV10-3 to TRBJ2-7; D is tentatively TRBD1 or TRBD2 (5 bases each). This CDR3 region has 11 residues. Trimming left V 8 bases short and J 5 bases short, with 10 bases between. Germline loops: CDR1 ENHRY, CDR2 SYGVKD.

DNA of the CDR3: TGTGCCAGCAGTCGGGGACAGGGCCTTGGTGAAAAACTGTTTTTT. Residues: CASSRGQGLGEKLFF. V gene TRBV6-2 or TRBV6-3 combines with J gene TRBJ1-4, with 9 bases that match TRBD1. The V segment lost 5 bases and the J segment 7 bases; nucleotides outside the gene matches: 8. This CDR3 is built from 15 residues. The germline V gene has CDR1 MNHEY and CDR2 SVGEGT.

The gene calls are TRBV9 and TRBJ2-1; 11 bases are a match to TRBD2. Germline V gene sequence: CDR1 SGDLS, CDR2 YYNGEE. V was clipped by 4 bases and J by 3 bases; unmatched bases: 6. The CDR3 has 16 residues. DNA for the CDR3: TGTGCCAGCAGCTCTAGCGGGGGGAGATTCTACAATGAGCAGTTCTTC. Translating gives CASSSSGGRFYNEQFF. Full variable domain (rest looked up from reference TRBV9 and TRBJ2-1): DSGVTQTPKHLITATGQRVTLRCSPRSGDLSVYWYQQSLDQGLQFLIQYYNGEERAKGNILERFSAQQFPDLHSELNLSSLELGDSALYFCASSSSGGRFYNEQFFGPGTRLTVL.

The chain links TRBV12-3 or TRBV12-4 to TRBJ2-3, with D perhaps assigned TRBD1 or TRBD2 (5 bases each). V shed 6 bases and J shed 4 bases, with 5 bases lying between them. This CDR3 is 11 amino acids long. DNA for the CDR3: TGTGCCAGCAGGGGGGCAGATACGCAGTATTTT. Translation gives CASRGADTQYF.

This chain uses TRBV5-1 with TRBJ1-2; unclear D gene. Germline-derived CDR1 and CDR2 are SGHRS and YFSETQ. This CDR3 has 16 residues. Trimming removed 0 bases at V and 4 bases at J, with 16 bases between. The chain's CDR3 is CASSLGMTTPRYGYTF. The DNA of the CDR3 is TGCGCCAGCAGCTTGGGAATGACTACTCCACGCTATGGCTACACCTTC.

This chain connects TRBV5-1 to TRBJ1-1; 8 nucleotides match TRBD1. CDR1 and CDR2 from the germline V gene are SGHRS and YFSETQ. The CDR3 has 15 residues. V dropped 5 bases and J dropped 3; count of bases not matched to a gene: 9. The CDR3 reads CASSSVRGLDTEAFF. CDR3 coding DNA: TGCGCCAGCAGTTCCGTCAGGGGGCTCGACACTGAAGCTTTCTTT.

The V call is TRBV9, the J call TRBJ1-2, with D tentatively TRBD1 (6 bases). The V gene's germline CDR1 is SGDLS and CDR2 YYNGEE. The CDR3 consists of 14 residues. Trimming pared 4 bases from V and 4 bases from J, leaving 14 bases between. CDR3 coding DNA: TGTGCCAGCAGCCAAACGGACAGCACCTATGGCTACACCTTC. Translating gives CASSQTDSTYGYTF.

The chain combines TRBV29-1 with TRBJ1-2; D might be TRBD1 (6 bases). The germline gives CDR1 SQVTM, CDR2 ANQGSEA. V lost 6 bases, J lost 7 bases, and 12 bases lay in between. The CDR3 runs to 11 residues. The CDR3 sequence is CSVLQGFGYTF. CDR3 coding DNA: TGCAGCGTCCTACAGGGATTTGGCTACACCTTC.

The V gene is TRBV19, the J gene TRBJ2-2; D gene unclear. Trimming shortened V by 3 bases and J by 7 bases, and 9 bases separated the two germline ends. The germline V gene encodes CDR1 LNHDA and CDR2 SQIVND (reference sequence). This CDR3 has 13 amino acids. Here the CDR3 reads CASSMGLNGELFF. The CDR3 nucleotides read TGTGCCAGTAGTATGGGTCTTAACGGGGAGCTGTTTTTT.